These T cell receptor beta chains were read from a single sample in a study of OX40 agonist ivuxolimab in advanced cancers. Some clones are missing from TCRdb's copy, which holds only in-frame ones; the method was immunoSEQ multiplex PCR. Of approximately 35,000 clones in the sample, less than 80% were seen once. The material sequenced was CD4+ or CD8+ T cells sorted from blood, taken in a trial of the OX40 agonist ivuxolimab. These receptors all stem from an adult with an advanced solid tumor such as melanoma, head and neck, liver or kidney cancer. CDR3s include the opening cysteine and the closing phenylalanine or tryptophan. Fields, in order: J gene, clone size, V gene, D gene, CDR3 DNA, CDR3 protein. D genes are given only for firm matches. Clone size is stated in some rows and not others, as once, few, many or a class when expanded.

TRBJ2-3	.	TRBV5-8	TRBD1	TGTGCCAGCAGCTTGGGACAGGGATGGAGCACAGATACGCAGTATTTT	CASSLGQGWSTDTQYF
TRBJ2-1	once	TRBV20-1	.	TGCAGTGCTCCCGCCTACAATGAGCAGTTCTTC	CSAPAYNEQFF
TRBJ2-2	.	TRBV14	TRBD1	TGTGCCAGCAGCCGAATCGGACAGGGAGGCACCGGGGAGCTGTTTTTT	CASSRIGQGGTGELFF
TRBJ1-2	.	TRBV6-5	TRBD1	TGTGCCAGCAGTACACGAACACGACAGGGGGATGGCTACACCTTC	CASSTRTRQGDGYTF
TRBJ2-7	.	TRBV7-9	.	TGTGCCAGCAGCCTACTGGTCGAGCAGTACTTC	CASSLLVEQYF
TRBJ2-5	.	TRBV11-1	TRBD2	TGTGCCAGCAGCCCAAGGGAGGGGCAAGAGACCCAGTACTTC	CASSPREGQETQYF
TRBJ2-4	.	TRBV11-2	.	TGTGCCAGCAGCTTCTTGACCGGGGATCTAGCCAAAAACATTCAGTACTTC	CASSFLTGDLAKNIQYF
TRBJ2-7	once	TRBV28	TRBD2	TGTGCCAGCAGTCCCCGACTAGCGGGGGCCTACGAGCAGTACTTC	CASSPRLAGAYEQYF
TRBJ2-2	once	TRBV18	.	TGTGCCAGCTCACCAGAAGGGGAGCTGTTTTTT	CASSPEGELFF
TRBJ1-3	.	TRBV6-5	TRBD1	TGTGCCAGCAGTCACAACAGGGGAAGGCGAAACACCATATATTTT	CASSHNRGRRNTIYF
TRBJ1-3	once	TRBV6-5	.	TGTGCCAGCAGTTACACGAGGAGTATTTCTGGAAACACCATATATTTT	CASSYTRSISGNTIYF